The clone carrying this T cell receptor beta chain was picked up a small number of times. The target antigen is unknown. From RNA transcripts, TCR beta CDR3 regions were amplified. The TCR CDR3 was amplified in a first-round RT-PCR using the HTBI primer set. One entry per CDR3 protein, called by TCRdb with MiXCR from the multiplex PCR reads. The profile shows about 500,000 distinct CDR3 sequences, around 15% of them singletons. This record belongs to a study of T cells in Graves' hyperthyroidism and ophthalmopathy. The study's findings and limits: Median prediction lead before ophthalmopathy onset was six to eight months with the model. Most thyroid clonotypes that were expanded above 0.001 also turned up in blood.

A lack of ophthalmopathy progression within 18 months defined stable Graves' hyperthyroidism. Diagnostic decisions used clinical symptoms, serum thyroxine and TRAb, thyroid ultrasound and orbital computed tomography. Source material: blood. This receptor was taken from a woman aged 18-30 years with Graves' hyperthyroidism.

The CDR3 nucleotides are TGTGCCAGCAGTTCGACAGGGGGAGGGTACGAGCAGTACTTC. This gives the protein CASSSTGGGYEQYF. The rearrangement joins TRBV7-9 to TRBJ2-7, with 9 positions matching TRBD1. V was clipped by 6 bases and J by 4 bases; unmatched bases: 7. CDR1 and CDR2 from the germline V gene are SEHNR and FQNEAQ (reference sequence). This CDR3 is built from 14 residues.